Here is one T cell receptor beta chain with its context. These data are taken from a study of tumor-infiltrating lymphocytes in primary liver carcinoma. With a constant-region primer, TCR beta cDNA was made from 450 to 650 ng of total RNA. TCR beta libraries came from three nested multiplex PCR rounds using slightly modified ARM-PCR. TCRdb re-called the multiplex PCR reads with MiXCR, one entry per CDR3 protein. The table shows fewer than 350,000 distinct CDR3 sequences, with 65% occurring only once. Germline DNA was also extracted, with blood RNA taken from unsorted whole blood. The researchers drew approximately 3.7 milliliters of peripheral blood before surgery. The clonotype comes from a man aged 40-49 years with primary liver carcinoma and hepatitis B virus infection. Sequenced: peripheral blood.

The CDR3 nucleotides are TGTGCCACCAGTGGTTCCGGAACAAATACGCAGTATTTT. Amino acid sequence: CATSGSGTNTQYF. V is TRBV24-1 and J is TRBJ2-3; unclear D gene. This CDR3 is 13 amino acids long. CDR1 and CDR2 (germline): KGHDR, SFDVKD. V was shortened by 5 bases and J by 7 bases, with 12 bases between the two germline ends.